The 13 T cell receptor beta chains below were found in one sample sequenced in a study of T cell responses to AZD1222 COVID-19 vaccine. Some clones are missing from TCRdb's copy, which holds only in-frame ones; the method was immunoSEQ multiplex PCR. This sample has roughly 100,000 clones, with 70% to 90% found just once. The sample here was peripheral blood, taken on day 0 of AZD1222 vaccination. Receptors originate from an adult in good health.

The V gene is TRBV4-2, the J gene TRBJ2-3; TRBD2 might be the D (6 bases). The length of the CDR3 is 16 residues. V lost 4 bases to trimming and J lost 1 base, with 15 bases between them. Per germline, CDR1 LGHNA and CDR2 YNFKEQ. In nucleotides, the CDR3 is TGTGCCAGCAGCCGTGCGAGTGGAGGGGGCACAGATACGCAGTATTTT. Encoded protein: CASSRASGGGTDTQYF.

The rearrangement joins TRBV7-2 to TRBJ1-4; D unresolved. Trimming stripped 4 bases from V and 6 bases from J, with 12 bases between. The CDR3 spans 14 residues. CDR1 SGHTA and CDR2 FQGNSA come from the germline V gene. The CDR3 sequence: CASSSGLGDEKLFF. The CDR3 nucleotides read TGTGCCAGCAGCTCCGGGTTAGGTGATGAAAAACTGTTTTTT.

The CDR3 DNA sequence: TGCAGCGTTGGGGGGGACACAGATACGCAGTATTTT. Translation: CSVGGDTDTQYF. The chain has TRBV29-1 and TRBJ2-3, with a tentative D call TRBD2 (6 bases). CDR3 size: 12 residues. V lost 4 bases, J lost 2 bases, and 7 bases lay in between. Germline V gives CDR1 SQVTM, CDR2 ANQGSEA.

The V gene is TRBV28, the J gene TRBJ2-2, with no clear D. The CDR3 spans 15 residues. Germline CDR1 reads MDHEN; CDR2 reads SYDVKM. Trimming left V 5 bases short and J 0 bases short, with 10 bases between. In DNA, the CDR3 is TGTGCCAGCAGTCATGACTTTTCGAACACCGGGGAGCTGTTTTTT. This translates into CASSHDFSNTGELFF.

V usage is TRBV6-5 and J usage is TRBJ2-7, with D possibly matching TRBD1 (7 bases). The CDR3 contains 15 residues. Trimming stripped 6 bases from V and 4 bases from J, with 19 bases between. From germline, CDR1 is MNHEY and CDR2 SVGAGI. CDR3 in DNA: TGTGCCAGCAGACCACACCTCAGGGGGGATTACGAGCAGTACTTC. It encodes CASRPHLRGDYEQYF.

J is TRBJ2-5 and V is TRBV7-8; 14 bases agree with TRBD2. With V trimmed by 4 bases and J by 0 bases, 7 bases remained unmatched. The length of the CDR3 is 18 residues. Germline V gives CDR1 SGHVS, CDR2 FQNEAQ. The CDR3: CASSSPGLAGANQETQYF. In nucleotides, the CDR3 is TGTGCCAGCAGCTCGCCGGGACTAGCGGGGGCGAACCAAGAGACCCAGTACTTC.

The table lists this clone with a few counts. V gene TRBV5-1 combines with J gene TRBJ2-7; 7 nucleotides match TRBD1. V lost 1 base, J lost 2 bases, and 0 bases stayed unmatched. The CDR3 totals 13 residues. Germline CDR1 SGHRS, CDR2 YFSETQ. CDR3 nucleotides: TGCGCCAGCAGCTTGCAGGGGGCCTACGAGCAGTACTTC. Translation: CASSLQGAYEQYF.

This chain uses TRBV5-1 with TRBJ2-1; the D gene could be TRBD1 or TRBD2 (5 bases each). Per germline, CDR1 SGHRS and CDR2 YFSETQ. This CDR3 is 12 amino acids long. Trimming stripped 4 bases from V and 9 bases from J, with 11 bases between. The CDR3 DNA follows: TGCGCCAGCAGCGAGGGGTTGGGTGAGCAGTTCTTC. Residues: CASSEGLGEQFF.

This chain links TRBV28 with TRBJ2-2, with a tentative D call TRBD1 (5 bases). The V end lost 8 bases, the J end lost 1 base, and 11 bases lay between the germline ends. In germline, CDR1 is MDHEN, CDR2 SYDVKM. The CDR3 has 14 residues. The CDR3 sequence is CASFPGQNTGELFF. CDR3 nucleotides: TGTGCCAGCTTTCCCGGACAGAACACCGGGGAGCTGTTTTTT.

V usage is TRBV7-9 and J usage is TRBJ2-7; D gene unclear. From germline, CDR1 is SEHNR and CDR2 FQNEAQ (reference sequence). The CDR3 spans 12 residues. V lost 4 bases and J lost 2, with 6 bases in between. This CDR3 is CASSYEAYEQYF. The CDR3 DNA sequence: TGTGCCAGCAGCTATGAGGCCTACGAGCAGTACTTC.

This sequence joins TRBV19 and TRBJ1-2; 9 bases are shared with TRBD1. CDR3 length: 13 residues. Per germline, CDR1 LNHDA and CDR2 SQIVND (reference sequence). The CDR3 sequence: CAAGYRDRAGYTF. The CDR3 coding sequence is TGTGCGGCAGGGTATCGGGACAGGGCTGGCTACACCTTC.

The CDR3 loop reads CASSWGGQTAGELFF. CDR3 nucleotides: TGTGCCAGCAGCTGGGGGGGACAGACTGCCGGGGAGCTGTTTTTT. The J gene is TRBJ2-2, the V gene TRBV5-4; D possibly matches TRBD1 or TRBD2 (7 bases each). The germline V gene encodes CDR1 SGHNT and CDR2 YYREEE (reference sequence). This CDR3 contains 15 residues. V was trimmed by 3 bases and J by 6 bases, leaving 15 bases between them.

The chain carries TRBV7-6 and TRBJ1-6; TRBD1 agrees at 10 bases. With V trimmed by 1 base and J by 7 bases, 10 bases remained unmatched. Germline V CDR1 and CDR2: SGHVS, FNYEAQ. This CDR3 region has 18 residues. Written as DNA, the CDR3 is TGTGCCAGCAGCTTAGAATCGACAGGGGGCATCGGAAATTCACCCCTCCACTTT. It encodes CASSLESTGGIGNSPLHF.